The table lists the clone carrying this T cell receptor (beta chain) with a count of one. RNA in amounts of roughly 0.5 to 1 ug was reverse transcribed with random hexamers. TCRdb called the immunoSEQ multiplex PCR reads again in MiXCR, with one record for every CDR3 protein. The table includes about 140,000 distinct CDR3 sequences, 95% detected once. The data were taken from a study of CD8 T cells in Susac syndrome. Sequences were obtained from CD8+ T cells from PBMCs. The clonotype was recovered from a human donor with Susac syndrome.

CDR3 nucleotide sequence: TGTGCCAGCAGCTTAGACGGTGATCCGTGGGATACGCAGTATTTT. Protein: CASSLDGDPWDTQYF. The V call is TRBV7-9, the J call TRBJ2-3; D uncertain. The CDR3 totals 15 residues. V lost 1 base to trimming and J lost 6 bases, with 14 bases between them. Germline CDR1 is SEHNR and CDR2 is FQNEAQ (reference sequence).